This note documents a single T cell receptor (beta chain) sequence. This sample is part of a study of blood T cells in healthy people across ages. A J-beta primer mix and a sample-barcoded 5' primer were used in a second PCR of roughly 6 to 12 cycles. MiXCR, applied by TCRdb to the 5' RACE reads, yields one record per CDR3 protein. The sample shows just under 750,000 distinct CDR3 sequences, about a fifth of them seen only once. Per germline, CDR1 KGHSH and CDR2 LQKENI. V was shortened by 1 base and J by 2 bases, with 8 bases between the two germline ends. The CDR3 sequence is 14 residues long. Sequenced: blood. V gene TRBV18 combines with J gene TRBJ2-5; weak D call: TRBD2 (6 bases). This clonotype originated in a man between 65 and 79 years old in good health. DNA for the CDR3: TGTGCCAGCTCACCACTAGCGGAGCAAGAGACCCAGTACTTC. Translated: CASSPLAEQETQYF.